The 13 T cell receptor beta chains below were found in one sample sequenced in a study of blood T cell repertoires in COVID-19. The assay was immunoSEQ multiplex PCR, and TCRdb's table has in-frame clones only and misses some. The sample lists over 150,000 clones; 88% were seen once. Sequenced input: peripheral blood. These receptors all stem from a man aged 45-65 years who had recovered from COVID-19.

V is TRBV28 and J is TRBJ1-4; tentatively, D is TRBD1 (5 bases). The CDR3 covers 16 residues. Germline V gene sequence: CDR1 MDHEN, CDR2 SYDVKM. Trimming pared 5 bases from V and 0 bases from J, leaving 13 bases between. The CDR3 loop reads CASSNRQGATNEKLFF. The DNA for the CDR3 is TGTGCCAGCAGTAATCGCCAGGGTGCAACTAATGAAAAACTGTTTTTT. Full variable domain (rest looked up from reference TRBV28 and TRBJ1-4): DVKVTQSSRYLVKRTGEKVFLECVQDMDHENMFWYRQDPGLGLRLIYFSYDVKMKEKGDIPEGYSVSREKKERFSLILESASTNQTSMYLCASSNRQGATNEKLFFGSGTQLSVL.

On this clone itself: The junction shows a germline mismatch at one end, possibly a read error. V usage is TRBV3-1 (or the pseudogene TRBV3-2) and J usage is TRBJ2-1; TRBD1 matches 8 bases. CDR3 size: 13 residues. Germline CDR1 is LGHDT and CDR2 is YNNKEL (reference sequence). CDR3 sequence: CASSQENRGECVF. CDR3 DNA: TGTGCCAGCAGCCAAGAAAACAGGGGGGAGTGTGTCTTC.

The V gene is TRBV19, the J gene TRBJ2-6, with 10 positions matching TRBD2. CDR1 is LNHDA, CDR2 SQIVND, per germline (reference sequence). V trimming: 3 bases; J trimming: 3 bases; junction bases outside the gene matches: 2. CDR3 size: 16 residues. The CDR3 DNA reads TGTGCCAGTAGTATGCTAGCGGGAGTTGGGGCCAACGTCCTGACTTTC. Protein sequence: CASSMLAGVGANVLTF. Together with reference TRBV19 and TRBJ2-6, the CDR3 gives the full variable domain: DGGITQSPKYLFRKEGQNVTLSCEQNLNHDAMYWYRQDPGQGLRLIYYSQIVNDFQKGDIAEGYSVSREKKESFPLTVTSAQKNPTAFYLCASSMLAGVGANVLTFGAGSRLTVL.

This clone was detected a few times. J is TRBJ1-5 and V is TRBV28; D gene uncertain. Germline CDR1 MDHEN, CDR2 SYDVKM. This CDR3 contains 12 residues. Trimming took off 7 bases at V and 7 bases at J, with 11 bases between the two ends. The CDR3 loop reads CASNTPEQPQHF. The DNA of the CDR3 is TGTGCCAGCAATACCCCGGAGCAGCCCCAGCATTTT. The variable domain in full, completed from reference TRBV28 and TRBJ1-5, reads DVKVTQSSRYLVKRTGEKVFLECVQDMDHENMFWYRQDPGLGLRLIYFSYDVKMKEKGDIPEGYSVSREKKERFSLILESASTNQTSMYLCASNTPEQPQHFGDGTRLSIL.

The chain couples TRBV7-2 to TRBJ2-7, with 10 bases identical to TRBD2. Germline V gene sequence: CDR1 SGHTA, CDR2 FQGNSA. With 0 bases clipped from V and 2 bases from J, the junction kept 4 bases outside the gene matches. The CDR3 is 16 amino acids. CDR3 in DNA: TGTGCCAGCAGCTTAGCGTCAGCGGGGGGGCCCTACGAGCAGTACTTC. Its translation is CASSLASAGGPYEQYF.

This clone was seen just once. V usage is TRBV5-1 and J usage is TRBJ2-3; 11 bases agree with TRBD2. Germline CDR1 reads SGHRS; CDR2 reads YFSETQ. CDR3 length equals 15 residues. Trimming took 4 bases from V and 12 from J; bases not matched to a gene: 13. DNA of the CDR3: TGCGCCAGCAGCGCGACTAGCGGGGCCCCCCTGGAACAGTATTTT. Protein: CASSATSGAPLEQYF.

The rearrangement uses TRBV6-2 or TRBV6-3 and TRBJ1-1; D gene uncertain. The CDR3 loop spans 16 amino acids. The germline V gene encodes CDR1 MNHEY and CDR2 SVGEGT. Trimming took 4 bases from V and 5 from J, leaving 20 bases between them. The CDR3 sequence is CASSSPALATGTEAFF. The DNA of the CDR3 is TGTGCCAGCAGTTCCCCCGCACTTGCGACGGGTACTGAAGCTTTCTTT.

The gene calls are TRBV5-1 and TRBJ2-5, with D hard to call. Between the trimmed V and J ends, which lost 4 bases and 3 bases, there was a span of 4 bases. The CDR3 is made up of 11 amino acids. Looked up from germline, CDR1 is SGHRS and CDR2 is YFSETQ. As DNA, the CDR3 is TGCGCCAGCAGCCAGAAAGAGACCCAGTACTTC. This gives the protein CASSQKETQYF.

This clone was seen once. J is TRBJ1-4 and V is TRBV28, with a possible D match to TRBD1 (6 bases). This CDR3 has 15 residues. Germline V gene lookup returns CDR1 MDHEN and CDR2 SYDVKM. Trimming removed 6 bases from V and 11 bases from J, with 22 bases in between. The CDR3 coding sequence is TGTGCCAGCAGCCTCCCCCCCCCTCGAACAGGGAAACTGTTTTTT. Residues: CASSLPPPRTGKLFF. Combining the CDR3 with reference TRBV28 and TRBJ1-4 gives the whole variable domain DVKVTQSSRYLVKRTGEKVFLECVQDMDHENMFWYRQDPGLGLRLIYFSYDVKMKEKGDIPEGYSVSREKKERFSLILESASTNQTSMYLCASSLPPPRTGKLFFGSGTQLSVL.

The chain has TRBV7-9 and TRBJ1-5, with TRBD1 as a possible D gene (6 bases). Germline V gene data show CDR1 as SEHNR and CDR2 as FQNEAQ (reference sequence). The ends were cut back, 1 base at V and 3 bases at J, with 10 bases in the middle. CDR3 length equals 15 residues. The CDR3 region has the DNA TGTGCCAGCAGCTTAGAGGGGGAGCCCAATCAGCCCCAGCATTTT. Translating it yields CASSLEGEPNQPQHF. Complete variable domain (other parts from reference TRBV7-9 and TRBJ1-5): DTGVSQNPRHKITKRGQNVTFRCDPISEHNRLYWYRQTLGQGPEFLTYFQNEAQLEKSRLLSDRFSAERPKGSFSTLEIQRTEQGDSAMYLCASSLEGEPNQPQHFGDGTRLSIL.

The chain has TRBV18 and TRBJ2-2; D might be TRBD1 (6 bases). Trimming removed 6 bases at V and 1 base at J, with 9 bases between. Germline V gene lookup returns CDR1 KGHSH and CDR2 LQKENI. CDR3 length: 14 amino acids. The DNA of the CDR3 is TGTGCCAGCTCGCTGGGACAGAACACCGGGGAGCTGTTTTTT. Amino acid sequence: CASSLGQNTGELFF.

The chain employs TRBV19 and TRBJ2-3, with 12 bases that match TRBD1. Per the germline V gene, CDR1 is LNHDA and CDR2 is SQIVND (reference sequence). The J segment lost 6 bases and the V segment lost 5 bases, leaving 9 bases of the junction unmatched. The CDR3 has 16 residues. The CDR3 is CASSVPGQGARDTQYF. In DNA form, the CDR3 reads TGTGCCAGTAGTGTTCCGGGACAGGGGGCACGGGATACGCAGTATTTT.

The chain carries TRBV9 and TRBJ1-1; D call uncertain. This CDR3 spans 15 amino acids. The germline CDR1 and CDR2 sequences are SGDLS and YYNGEE. The V gene lost 0 bases and the J gene lost 1 base, with 10 bases spanning the gap. CDR3 DNA sequence: TGTGCCAGCAGCGTAGGTAGTCTTCGGAACACTGAAGCTTTCTTT. It codes for CASSVGSLRNTEAFF.